This T cell receptor (beta chain) is drawn from a study of blood T cell repertoires in COVID-19. Some clones are missing from TCRdb's copy, which holds only in-frame ones; the method was immunoSEQ multiplex PCR. The sample holds 130,000 to 150,000 clones, 80% to 90% seen once. In germline, CDR1 is SGHTA, CDR2 FQGNSA. The length of the CDR3 is 15 residues. The junction had 6 bases not matched to a gene; V was cut back by 3 bases and J by 7 bases. The chain has TRBV7-2 and TRBJ1-6, with 7 bases that match TRBD1. Sequencing input: peripheral blood. This clonotype originated in a man younger than 30 with COVID-19, enrolled during active disease. The CDR3: CASSFIQGLNSPLHF. CDR3 in DNA: TGTGCCAGCAGCTTTATACAGGGGTTAAATTCACCCCTCCACTTT.